Below, 9 T cell receptor beta chains from the same sample are listed, as sequenced in a study of blood T cell repertoires in COVID-19. Sequencing was performed with immunoSEQ multiplex PCR; in TCRdb, only in-frame clones are kept and a portion is missing. This sample has approximately 110,000 clones, with around 74% found just once. The sample consisted of peripheral blood. The receptors stem from a man of 80 years or more with COVID-19, enrolled during active disease.

This clone has more than one count but fewer than ten. The chain links TRBV19 to TRBJ1-2; D not certain. The V gene lost 3 bases and the J gene lost 3 bases, with 8 bases spanning the gap. There are 13 residues in the CDR3. Germline V CDR1 and CDR2: LNHDA, SQIVND (reference sequence). The CDR3 is CASSMGGDYGYTF. CDR3 coding DNA: TGTGCCAGTAGTATGGGCGGGGACTATGGCTACACCTTC.

The chain carries TRBV5-6 and TRBJ2-7, with TRBD2 as a possible D gene (6 bases). The germline V gene has CDR1 SGHDT and CDR2 YYEEEE. This CDR3 has 13 amino acids. Deletions cut 4 bases from V and 3 bases from J, with 11 bases between. CDR3 loop: CASSPGDRYEQYF. Here the CDR3 DNA reads TGTGCCAGCAGCCCGGGGGATCGCTACGAGCAGTACTTC. The full variable domain, completed using reference TRBV5-6 and TRBJ2-7, is DAGVTQSPTHLIKTRGQQVTLRCSPKSGHDTVSWYQQALGQGPQFIFQYYEEEERQRGNFPDRFSGHQFPNYSSELNVNALLLGDSALYLCASSPGDRYEQYFGPGTRLTVT.

The chain uses TRBV7-3 and TRBJ2-1; 10 bases match TRBD2. The germline gives CDR1 SGHTA, CDR2 FQGTGA. After removal of 5 bases from V and 4 bases from J, the junction contained 5 bases not matched to a gene. This CDR3 has 15 amino acids. The CDR3 reads CASSKTSGSYNEQFF. CDR3 nucleotides: TGTGCCAGCAGCAAGACTAGCGGGTCGTACAATGAGCAGTTCTTC.

This rearrangement joins TRBV6-2 or TRBV6-3 to TRBJ2-1, with D possibly being TRBD2 (6 bases). Germline V CDR1 and CDR2: MNHEY, SVGEGT. V lost 2 bases to trimming and J lost 11 bases, with 25 bases between them. This CDR3 comprises 17 residues. The CDR3 loop reads CASSYQGYGGVVLQQFF. CDR3 DNA sequence: TGTGCCAGCAGTTACCAAGGATACGGGGGAGTTGTTCTCCAGCAGTTCTTC.

J is TRBJ2-3 and V is TRBV24-1; 7 nucleotides match TRBD2. CDR1 is KGHDR and CDR2 is SFDVKD in the germline V gene. This CDR3 has 12 amino acids. The V gene end was trimmed by 12 bases and the J gene end by 2 bases; junction bases not matched to a gene: 4. DNA of the CDR3: TGTGCCGCGGCGGGAGACACAGATACGCAGTATTTT. Translated, it gives CAAAGDTDTQYF.

This clone was observed many times. V usage is TRBV7-9 and J usage is TRBJ1-2; D unclear. The germline V gene encodes CDR1 SEHNR and CDR2 FQNEAQ (reference sequence). There are 15 residues in the CDR3. Trimming stripped 1 base from V and 7 bases from J, with 16 bases between. CDR3 loop: CASSLGPGGLRGYTF. CDR3 DNA sequence: TGTGCCAGCAGCTTAGGACCGGGAGGGCTTCGTGGCTACACCTTC.

This clone was found once. The chain couples TRBV2 to TRBJ1-1; maybe TRBD1 (5 bases). Germline V CDR1 and CDR2: SNHLY, FYNNEI. CDR3 length: 14 amino acids. V was trimmed by 4 bases and J by 3 bases, leaving 12 bases between them. The CDR3 region has the DNA TGTGCCAGCAGTGTTGCAGGAGGGGACACTGAAGCTTTCTTT. Translated: CASSVAGGDTEAFF.

The chain has TRBV6-1 and TRBJ1-1, with 8 bases matching TRBD1. This CDR3 comprises 15 residues. The germline gives CDR1 MNHNS, CDR2 SASEGT. V lost 2 bases to trimming and J lost 4 bases; unmatched junction nucleotides: 6. The CDR3 DNA reads as TGTGCCAGCAGTGAAAACCAGGGGGCAGCCACTGAAGCTTTCTTT. This encodes CASSENQGAATEAFF.

This chain connects TRBV7-2 to TRBJ1-4, with D tentatively TRBD1 (6 bases). The CDR3 consists of 13 residues. Between the trimmed V and J ends, which lost 4 bases and 10 bases, there was a span of 13 bases. Germline CDR1 reads SGHTA; CDR2 reads FQGNSA. The CDR3: CASSSYRDLKLFF. In DNA, the CDR3 is TGTGCCAGCAGCTCATACAGGGACCTAAAACTGTTTTTT. The complete variable domain, with remaining parts taken from reference TRBV7-2 and TRBJ1-4, reads GAGVSQSPSNKVTEKGKDVELRCDPISGHTALYWYRQSLGQGLEFLIYFQGNSAPDKSGLPSDRFSAERTGGSVSTLTIQRTQQEDSAVYLCASSSYRDLKLFFGSGTQLSVL.